This T cell receptor (beta chain) appears in the sequencing data of a study of CD8 T cells in Susac syndrome. Random hexamers served to reverse transcribe roughly 0.5 to 1 ug RNA. TCRdb processed the immunoSEQ multiplex PCR reads anew with MiXCR; each CDR3 protein has one entry. The table shows over 70,000 distinct CDR3 sequences, with 95% to 97% occurring only once. Through negative isolation, CD4+ and CD8+ T cells were obtained, while TEMRA cells were enriched using FACS. The sample consisted of CD8+ T cells from PBMCs. This clonotype originated in a human donor with Susac syndrome.

The CDR3 protein is CATSDLVGELFF. CDR3 nucleotides: TGTGCCACCAGTGATTTGGTTGGGGAGCTGTTTTTT. The V and J genes are TRBV24-1 and TRBJ2-2, with D unclear. This CDR3 region has 12 residues. Germline values: CDR1 KGHDR, CDR2 SFDVKD. Trimming took 0 bases from V and 8 from J, leaving 3 bases between them.